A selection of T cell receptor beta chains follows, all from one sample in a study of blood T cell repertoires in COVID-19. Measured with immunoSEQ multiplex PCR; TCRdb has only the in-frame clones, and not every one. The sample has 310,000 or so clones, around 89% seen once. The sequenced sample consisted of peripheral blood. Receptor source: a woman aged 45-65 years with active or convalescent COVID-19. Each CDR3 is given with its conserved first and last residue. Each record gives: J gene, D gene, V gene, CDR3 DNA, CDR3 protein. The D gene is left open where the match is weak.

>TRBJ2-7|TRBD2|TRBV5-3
TGTGCCAGAAGCTTGCCCCGACCCCCCCGGCGGGAGCCCTACGAGCAGTACTTC
CARSLPRPPRREPYEQYF
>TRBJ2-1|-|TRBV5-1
TGCGCCAGCAGCTTGGAAAAGCGGGTCGAGGAGTTCTTC
CASSLEKRVEEFF
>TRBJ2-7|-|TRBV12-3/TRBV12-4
TGTGCCAGCAGTTTAATGGGACTCGAGCAGTACTTC
CASSLMGLEQYF
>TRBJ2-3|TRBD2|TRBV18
TGTGCCAGCTCACCACCGACAGGAAGCGGGAGGGCCGACACAGATACGCAGTATTTT
CASSPPTGSGRADTDTQYF
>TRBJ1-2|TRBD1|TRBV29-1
TGCAGCGGAATGGACAGGGGAGACTATGGCTACACCTTC
CSGMDRGDYGYTF
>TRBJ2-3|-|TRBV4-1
TGCGCCAGCAGCCAAGATGTCGGGGACACAGATACGCAGTATTTT
CASSQDVGDTDTQYF
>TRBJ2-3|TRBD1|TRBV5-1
TGCGCCAGCAGCTTGGGTTCAGGGGGTTCTAGCACAGATACGCAGTATTTT
CASSLGSGGSSTDTQYF
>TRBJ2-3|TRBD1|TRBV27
TGTGCCAGCAGTGAGCTCAGGGGGCGAGTGGGTACGCAGTATTTT
CASSELRGRVGTQYF
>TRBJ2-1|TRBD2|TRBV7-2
TGTGCCAGCAGCCCGTATGGGACTAGCGACAATGAGCAGTTCTTC
CASSPYGTSDNEQFF
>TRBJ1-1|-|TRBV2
TGTGCCAGCACCCCCGCGGACCCAGGGTACACTGAAGCTTTCTTT
CASTPADPGYTEAFF
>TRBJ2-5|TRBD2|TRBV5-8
TGTGCCAGCAGCTTTCTGCTAGCGGGGGGCCCGCAAGAGACCCAGTACTTC
CASSFLLAGGPQETQYF